Listed here are 27 T cell receptor beta chains from one sample, sequenced in a study of OX40 agonist ivuxolimab in advanced cancers. Profiled with immunoSEQ multiplex PCR; TCRdb holds only in-frame clones, not every one. Of about 58,000 clones in the sample, about 76% are singletons; the top ten hold 1% to 1.5%. Here the sequenced sample was CD4+ or CD8+ T cells sorted from blood, taken in a trial of the OX40 agonist ivuxolimab. These receptors came from an adult with an advanced solid tumor such as melanoma, head and neck, liver or kidney cancer.

The CDR3 DNA reads as TGTGCCAGCAGCTTAGACTTAGCGGGGGAAACAACCGGGGAGCTGTTTTTT. This encodes CASSLDLAGETTGELFF. The rearrangement uses TRBV11-3 and TRBJ2-2; 9 bases line up with TRBD2. Germline CDR1 is SGHNT and CDR2 is YENEEA. The CDR3 has 17 amino acids. J lost 5 bases, V lost 0 bases, and 7 bases had no gene match.

The V gene is TRBV4-1, the J gene TRBJ2-3, with D perhaps TRBD2 (6 bases). Looked up from germline, CDR1 is MGHRA and CDR2 is YSYEKL. Trimming stripped 1 base from V and 0 bases from J, with 11 bases between. The length of the CDR3 is 16 residues. The CDR3 loop reads CASSQAGGTSTDTQYF. CDR3 coding DNA: TGCGCCAGCAGCCAAGCCGGCGGGACCAGCACAGATACGCAGTATTTT.

This chain links TRBV6-5 with TRBJ1-1; D ambiguous. The germline gives CDR1 MNHEY, CDR2 SVGAGI. V was trimmed by 7 bases and J by 4 bases, leaving 13 bases between them. The length of the CDR3 is 13 residues. The CDR3 DNA reads as TGTGCCAGCACCTTCCTGGGCTCCACTGAAGCTTTCTTT. This gives the protein CASTFLGSTEAFF.

V and J are TRBV10-3 and TRBJ2-1; the match to TRBD2 covers 8 bases. V gave up 2 bases and J gave up 8 bases; unmatched junction bases: 11. Germline-derived CDR1 and CDR2 are ENHRY and SYGVKD. The CDR3 spans 16 residues. CDR3 nucleotides: TGTGCCATCAGTGAGAACCCCAGCTCGGGGGGGGATGAGCAGTTCTTC. Its protein is CAISENPSSGGDEQFF.

This clone was picked up a small number of times. This chain uses TRBV6-5 with TRBJ2-7, with no clear D. The V gene lost 3 bases and the J gene lost 4 bases, with 16 bases spanning the gap. The V gene's germline CDR1 is MNHEY and CDR2 SVGAGI. The CDR3 has 15 residues. CDR3 bases: TGTGCCAGCAGTTATTCTGCGGACCTCGGGTACGAGCAGTACTTC. Translating it yields CASSYSADLGYEQYF.

The chain employs TRBV7-3 and TRBJ2-7; tentative D call: TRBD2 (5 bases). The germline CDR1 and CDR2 sequences are SGHTA and FQGTGA. The CDR3 extends over 13 amino acids. Trimming pared 0 bases from V and 7 bases from J, leaving 10 bases between. The CDR3 DNA sequence: TGTGCCAGCAGCTTAACGGGAGTCGATGAGCAGTACTTC. It yields the protein CASSLTGVDEQYF.

The chain is built from TRBV30 and TRBJ2-7, with a possible D match to TRBD1 (6 bases). Germline CDR1 and CDR2: GTSNPN and SVGIG (reference sequence). The CDR3 has 15 residues. Deletions cut 2 bases from V and 0 bases from J, with 14 bases between. The CDR3 bases are TGTGCCTGGAGTCAACCGGGACACAGCTCCTACGAGCAGTACTTC. Its translation is CAWSQPGHSSYEQYF.

V usage is TRBV7-9 and J usage is TRBJ2-3; 9 bases map to TRBD1. This CDR3 is 14 amino acids long. Losses at the gene ends were 5 bases for V and 1 base for J; bases not matched to a gene: 1. CDR1 is SEHNR and CDR2 is FQNEAQ in the germline V gene (reference sequence). CDR3 loop: CASSRTGGTDTQYF. As DNA, the CDR3 is TGTGCCAGCAGCCGGACAGGGGGCACAGATACGCAGTATTTT.

The rearrangement uses TRBV27 and TRBJ1-1; D may be TRBD1 (5 bases). This CDR3 spans 15 amino acids. The germline V gene has CDR1 MNHEY and CDR2 SMNVEV (reference sequence). V lost 7 bases and J 4 bases, leaving 19 bases between the germline ends. The CDR3 loop is CASMGREGLGTEAFF. The CDR3 region has the DNA TGTGCCAGCATGGGCAGGGAGGGGTTAGGCACTGAAGCTTTCTTT.

The rearrangement joins TRBV5-1 to TRBJ2-7; perhaps TRBD1 as D (6 bases). The CDR3 totals 13 residues. CDR1 and CDR2 from the germline V gene are SGHRS and YFSETQ. Between the trimmed V and J ends, which lost 3 bases and 9 bases, there was a span of 16 bases. The CDR3 loop is CASSSQETGLQYF. CDR3 nucleotides: TGCGCCAGCAGCTCCCAGGAAACAGGGTTGCAGTACTTC. Combining the CDR3 with reference TRBV5-1 and TRBJ2-7 gives the whole variable domain KAGVTQTPRYLIKTRGQQVTLSCSPISGHRSVSWYQQTPGQGLQFLFEYFSETQRNKGNFPGRFSGRQFSNSRSEMNVSTLELGDSALYLCASSSQETGLQYFGPGTRLTVT.

This clone was observed a few times. The rearrangement uses TRBV5-4 and TRBJ1-4; D ambiguous. The CDR3 covers 14 residues. Germline V gene sequence: CDR1 SGHNT, CDR2 YYREEE (reference sequence). The ends were cut back, 0 bases at V and 5 bases at J, with 8 bases in the middle. CDR3 sequence reads: CASSLDRRNEKLFF. CDR3 coding DNA: TGTGCCAGCAGCTTGGACAGAAGAAATGAAAAACTGTTTTTT.

V usage is TRBV7-9 and J usage is TRBJ2-1; D gene unclear. This CDR3 has 12 amino acids. V was trimmed by 5 bases and J by 7 bases, leaving 9 bases between them. Germline CDR1 and CDR2: SEHNR and FQNEAQ (reference sequence). CDR3 amino acids: CASSGVGNEQFF. For the CDR3, the DNA is TGTGCCAGCAGCGGGGTTGGGAATGAGCAGTTCTTC. The full variable domain, rest sourced from reference TRBV7-9 and TRBJ2-1, is DTGVSQNPRHKITKRGQNVTFRCDPISEHNRLYWYRQTLGQGPEFLTYFQNEAQLEKSRLLSDRFSAERPKGSFSTLEIQRTEQGDSAMYLCASSGVGNEQFFGPGTRLTVL.

V and J are TRBV7-6 and TRBJ2-3; 7 positions agree with TRBD2. V trimming: 5 bases; J trimming: 3 bases; junction bases outside the gene matches: 5. The germline V gene has CDR1 SGHVS and CDR2 FNYEAQ. This CDR3 is built from 14 residues. This chain's CDR3 is CASSPVRGTDTQYF. The CDR3 nucleotides read TGTGCCAGCAGCCCAGTGCGGGGGACAGATACGCAGTATTTT.

V and J are TRBV7-3 and TRBJ2-5, with TRBD1 as a possible D gene (5 bases). Trimming took 2 bases from V and 2 from J, leaving 9 bases between them. Germline CDR1 reads SGHTA; CDR2 reads FQGTGA. This CDR3 contains 14 residues. The CDR3 region is CASSLGAWQETQYF. The CDR3 DNA is TGTGCCAGCAGCTTAGGGGCCTGGCAAGAGACCCAGTACTTC.

The chain has TRBV10-3 and TRBJ1-6, with 11 positions matching TRBD1. With V trimmed by 0 bases and J by 10 bases, 2 bases remained unmatched. The CDR3 has 15 residues. Germline V lookup: CDR1 ENHRY, CDR2 SYGVKD. Here the CDR3 reads CAISESGQGDSPLHF. CDR3 DNA sequence: TGTGCCATCAGTGAGTCGGGACAGGGGGACTCACCCCTCCACTTT.

J is TRBJ2-3 and V is TRBV6-4; a weak D match, TRBD1 (5 bases). Germline lookup yields CDR1 MRHNA and CDR2 SNTAGT. With 5 bases removed from V and 5 bases from J, the gap between germline ends came to 17 bases. This CDR3 spans 15 amino acids. CDR3 in amino acids: CASSQDWGGQDTQYF. DNA of the CDR3: TGTGCCAGCAGTCAAGACTGGGGCGGACAAGATACGCAGTATTTT.

J is TRBJ1-6 and V is TRBV6-6, with D unclear. The CDR3 extends over 14 amino acids. The ends were cut back, 7 bases at V and 9 bases at J, with 16 bases in the middle. Per germline, CDR1 MNHNY and CDR2 SVGAGI (reference sequence). The CDR3 DNA reads as TGTGCCAGCATTAATAAGATCCTGGGTTCACCCCTCCACTTT. It translates to CASINKILGSPLHF.

V usage is TRBV7-9 and J usage is TRBJ2-1; 7 bases match TRBD1. CDR1 SEHNR and CDR2 FQNEAQ come from the germline V gene (reference sequence). V shed 5 bases, J shed 6 bases, and the junction held 10 bases outside the gene matches. There are 15 residues in the CDR3. Here the CDR3 reads CASSQQGSVANEQFF. CDR3 DNA: TGTGCCAGCAGCCAACAGGGGTCCGTGGCCAATGAGCAGTTCTTC.

V and J are TRBV5-1 and TRBJ2-7, with TRBD1 matching 8 bases. CDR3 length equals 13 residues. The junction had 0 bases not matched to a gene; V was cut back by 0 bases and J by 4 bases. Looked up from germline, CDR1 is SGHRS and CDR2 is YFSETQ. CDR3 nucleotide sequence: TGCGCCAGCAGCTTGGACAGGGGGTACGAGCAGTACTTC. Translation: CASSLDRGYEQYF.

This clone has more than one count but fewer than ten. This chain uses TRBV28 with TRBJ2-7, with TRBD2 identical over 9 bases. This CDR3 region has 16 residues. The J segment lost 7 bases and the V segment lost 1 base, leaving 11 bases of the junction unmatched. Germline V gene data show CDR1 as MDHEN and CDR2 as SYDVKM. This CDR3 is CASSLLAGALGGEQYF. CDR3 nucleotides: TGTGCCAGCAGTTTATTAGCGGGAGCCCTGGGGGGGGAGCAGTACTTC.

This clone turned up a few times. This chain connects TRBV11-2 to TRBJ2-2; no firm D call. The CDR3 is 13 amino acids. The V and J ends lost 1 base and 4 bases respectively, with 4 bases between them. CDR1 is SGHAT, CDR2 FQNNGV, per germline. CDR3 nucleotide sequence: TGTGCCAGCAGCTTAGGGGCCACCGGGGAGCTGTTTTTT. This sequence encodes CASSLGATGELFF. Drawing the rest from reference TRBV11-2 and TRBJ2-2, the complete variable domain is EAGVAQSPRYKIIEKRQSVAFWCNPISGHATLYWYQQILGQGPKLLIQFQNNGVVDDSQLPKDRFSAERLKGVDSTLKIQPAKLEDSAVYLCASSLGATGELFFGEGSRLTVL.

The J gene is TRBJ2-2, the V gene TRBV5-1; 9 bases line up with TRBD2. V shed 4 bases, J shed 3 bases, and the junction held 4 bases outside the gene matches. Germline values: CDR1 SGHRS, CDR2 YFSETQ. This CDR3 comprises 15 residues. The CDR3 reads CASSGLAGYTGELFF. The CDR3 bases are TGCGCCAGCAGCGGGCTAGCGGGGTACACCGGGGAGCTGTTTTTT.

This clone was seen a handful of times. This chain uses TRBV5-1 with TRBJ1-1; no clear D. The CDR3 is 13 amino acids. The germline V and J ends were trimmed by 7 bases and 0 bases, with 10 bases remaining between them. The V gene's germline CDR1 is SGHRS and CDR2 YFSETQ. CDR3 in amino acids: CASRAVLNTEAFF. The CDR3 DNA follows: TGCGCCAGCCGGGCAGTCTTGAACACTGAAGCTTTCTTT.

This chain connects TRBV5-4 to TRBJ1-3; tentatively, D is TRBD1 (6 bases). The CDR3 length is 15 residues. Between the trimmed V and J ends, which lost 3 bases and 4 bases, there was a span of 14 bases. CDR1 SGHNT and CDR2 YYREEE come from the germline V gene (reference sequence). The CDR3 DNA sequence: TGTGCCAGCAGCTCCGCTTTGGGGGCCGGAAACACCATATATTTT. Translating it yields CASSSALGAGNTIYF.

The V call is TRBV18, the J call TRBJ2-1, with D uncertain. This CDR3 has 14 amino acids. V lost 3 bases and J 0 bases, leaving 6 bases between the germline ends. Germline V gives CDR1 KGHSH, CDR2 LQKENI. CDR3 region: CASSPLGSYNEQFF. The CDR3 DNA follows: TGTGCCAGCTCACCTCTGGGCTCCTACAATGAGCAGTTCTTC.

J is TRBJ1-2 and V is TRBV6-1; 10 bases map to TRBD1. The J segment lost 8 bases and the V segment lost 7 bases, leaving 13 bases of the junction unmatched. Germline V CDR1 and CDR2: MNHNS, SASEGT. The CDR3 is made up of 15 amino acids. CDR3 sequence: CASTPGQGRFAGYTF. CDR3 in DNA: TGTGCCAGCACCCCGGGACAGGGGAGATTCGCCGGCTACACCTTC.

This rearrangement joins TRBV28 to TRBJ2-3; 11 positions match TRBD2. This CDR3 region has 16 residues. CDR1 and CDR2 from the germline V gene are MDHEN and SYDVKM. Unmatched junction bases numbered 5, after V lost 4 bases and J lost 2 bases. CDR3 DNA sequence: TGTGCCAGCAGTTCTGGGACTAGCGGCTACACAGATACGCAGTATTTT. Its translation: CASSSGTSGYTDTQYF.